The 8 T cell receptor beta chains in this list originate from one sample, sequenced in a study of blood T cell repertoires in COVID-19. Measured with immunoSEQ multiplex PCR; TCRdb has only the in-frame clones, and not every one. The sample yields about 120,000 clones, roughly nine tenths seen once. Sequenced material: peripheral blood. The receptor source for this set is a man between 70 and 80 years old who had recovered from COVID-19.

The chain employs TRBV5-1 and TRBJ2-2, with D unclear. Trimming stripped 0 bases from V and 0 bases from J, with 6 bases between. Looked up from germline, CDR1 is SGHRS and CDR2 is YFSETQ. The CDR3 has 15 residues. The CDR3: CASSLGATNTGELFF. The CDR3 DNA follows: TGCGCCAGCAGCTTGGGGGCAACGAACACCGGGGAGCTGTTTTTT.

The V call is TRBV20-1, the J call TRBJ2-7; a weak D match, TRBD2 (6 bases). V shed 6 bases and J shed 3 bases, with 9 bases lying between them. This CDR3 is 11 amino acids long. Looked up from germline, CDR1 is DFQATT and CDR2 is SNEGSKA (reference sequence). CDR3 sequence: CSAPDYYEQYF. The CDR3 nucleotides are TGCAGTGCCCCGGACTACTACGAGCAGTACTTC.

The chain uses TRBV7-3 and TRBJ2-2, with TRBD1 matching 7 bases. The CDR3 contains 14 residues. J gave up 0 bases and V 5 bases, and 0 bases lay outside the gene matches. CDR1 SGHTA and CDR2 FQGTGA come from the germline V gene. The CDR3 DNA reads as TGTGCCAGCAGCCAGGGGGCGAACACCGGGGAGCTGTTTTTT. This encodes CASSQGANTGELFF. Complete variable domain (other parts from reference TRBV7-3 and TRBJ2-2): GAGVSQTPSNKVTEKGKYVELRCDPISGHTALYWYRQSLGQGPEFLIYFQGTGAADDSGLPNDRFFAVRPEGSVSTLKIQRTERGDSAVYLCASSQGANTGELFFGEGSRLTVL.

The chain is built from TRBV9 and TRBJ2-1, with 9 bases that match TRBD1. The germline V gene has CDR1 SGDLS and CDR2 YYNGEE. The CDR3 length is 16 residues. The V segment lost 3 bases and the J segment 1 base; nucleotides outside the gene matches: 5. The CDR3, as DNA: TGTGCCAGCAGCGAGGGGACAGGGAGGTCCTACAATGAGCAGTTCTTC. Its protein product is CASSEGTGRSYNEQFF.

The J gene is TRBJ1-6, the V gene TRBV2; the D is unclear. Germline-derived CDR1 and CDR2 are SNHLY and FYNNEI. The length of the CDR3 is 20 residues. V was pared by 4 bases and J by 2 bases, with 24 bases between. In nucleotides, the CDR3 is TGTGCCAGCAGTGGGAGGGTAGGAGCAAGGGTGAGGACCTATAATTCACCCCTCCACTTT. Translation: CASSGRVGARVRTYNSPLHF.

This clone was detected only once. The genes are TRBV11-3 and TRBJ2-3, with 9 bases fitting TRBD2. The CDR3 totals 17 residues. Germline CDR1 SGHNT, CDR2 YENEEA. Germline trimming cut 7 bases from V and 2 bases from J; bases unmatched to any gene: 13. CDR3 in DNA: TGTGCCAGCACCGGAAAGCGGGGGGCGGGGGTCACAGATACGCAGTATTTT. This translates into CASTGKRGAGVTDTQYF.

In its sample, this clone was seen a few times. The genes are TRBV6-5 and TRBJ2-2, with a possible D match to TRBD1 (5 bases). CDR1 and CDR2 (germline): MNHEY, SVGAGI. V was clipped by 6 bases and J by 5 bases, with 10 bases between them. The CDR3 has 13 amino acids. For the CDR3, the DNA is TGTGCCAGCAGAAGAAGGGGAACCGGGGAGCTGTTTTTT. This sequence encodes CASRRRGTGELFF.

CDR3 bases: TGTGCCAGCAGCCCCGAAGGAGGGAGCAATCAGCCCCAGCATTTT. Translating gives CASSPEGGSNQPQHF. The chain uses TRBV9 and TRBJ1-5; no definite D call. The CDR3 is 15 residues long. CDR1 is SGDLS and CDR2 is YYNGEE in the germline V gene. V gave up 4 bases and J gave up 1 base, with 12 bases separating them.